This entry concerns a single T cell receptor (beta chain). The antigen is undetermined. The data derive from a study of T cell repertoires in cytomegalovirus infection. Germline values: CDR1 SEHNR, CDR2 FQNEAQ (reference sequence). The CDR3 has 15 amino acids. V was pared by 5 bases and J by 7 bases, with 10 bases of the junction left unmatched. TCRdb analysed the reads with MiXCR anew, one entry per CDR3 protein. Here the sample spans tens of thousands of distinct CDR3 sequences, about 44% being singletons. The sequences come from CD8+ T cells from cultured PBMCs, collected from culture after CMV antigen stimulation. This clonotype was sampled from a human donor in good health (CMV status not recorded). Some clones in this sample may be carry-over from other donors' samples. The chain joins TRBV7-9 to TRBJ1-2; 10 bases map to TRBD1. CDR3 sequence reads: CASSPTDRGTAGYTF. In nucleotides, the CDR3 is TGTGCCAGCAGCCCGACGGACAGGGGGACTGCTGGCTACACCTTC.